This is a list of T cell receptor beta chains from one sample in a study of blood T cell repertoires in COVID-19. Libraries were prepared by immunoSEQ multiplex PCR; TCRdb keeps only in-frame clonotypes and omits some of them. The data show fewer than 500,000 clones, about 87% seen once. What was sequenced was peripheral blood. The source of these receptors is a man between 18 and 35 years old with COVID-19, enrolled during active disease. The CDR3 runs from the conserved cysteine through the conserved F or W. The order of the fields is V gene, clone size, CDR3 length, J gene, D gene, CDR3 protein, CDR3 DNA. The D gene is left open where the match is weak. Not all rows give a size; the values are once, few, many and, for expanded clones, a class.

V gene: TRBV28; clone size: -; CDR3 length: 17; J gene: TRBJ2-1; D gene: -; CDR3 protein: CASSPAGVGTFYNEQFF; CDR3 DNA: TGTGCCAGCAGCCCAGCCGGGGTCGGGACTTTCTACAATGAGCAGTTCTTC
V gene: TRBV12-3/TRBV12-4; clone size: -; CDR3 length: 11; J gene: TRBJ1-1; D gene: TRBD1; CDR3 protein: CASSRTGEAFF; CDR3 DNA: TGTGCCAGCAGTAGGACAGGTGAAGCTTTCTTT
V gene: TRBV27; clone size: -; CDR3 length: 17; J gene: TRBJ2-5; D gene: TRBD1; CDR3 protein: CASSFAFPGTAQETQYF; CDR3 DNA: TGTGCCAGCAGTTTCGCCTTCCCCGGGACAGCACAAGAGACCCAGTACTTC
V gene: TRBV21-1; clone size: -; CDR3 length: 18; J gene: TRBJ2-4; D gene: -; CDR3 protein: CASSSTSGGTEPKNIQYF; CDR3 DNA: TGTGCCAGCAGCAGTACCTCAGGGGGTACCGAACCCAAAAACATTCAGTACTTC
V gene: TRBV10-2; clone size: -; CDR3 length: 14; J gene: TRBJ2-5; D gene: TRBD1; CDR3 protein: CASSDGTGKETQYF; CDR3 DNA: TGCGCCAGCAGTGACGGGACAGGGAAAGAGACCCAGTACTTC
V gene: TRBV9; clone size: -; CDR3 length: 15; J gene: TRBJ2-1; D gene: TRBD1; CDR3 protein: CASSRTGGSYNEQFF; CDR3 DNA: TGTGCCAGCAGCCGGACAGGGGGCTCCTACAATGAGCAGTTCTTC
V gene: TRBV5-1; clone size: once; CDR3 length: 14; J gene: TRBJ2-3; D gene: TRBD2; CDR3 protein: CASSLGREGDTQYF; CDR3 DNA: TGCGCCAGCAGCTTGGGCCGGGAGGGTGATACGCAGTATTTT
V gene: TRBV27; clone size: few; CDR3 length: 14; J gene: TRBJ1-5; D gene: -; CDR3 protein: CATALTGFNQPQHF; CDR3 DNA: TGTGCCACCGCCTTGACAGGATTCAATCAGCCCCAGCATTTT
V gene: TRBV19; clone size: -; CDR3 length: 17; J gene: TRBJ1-4; D gene: TRBD1; CDR3 protein: CASSSRTGRDRALWLFF; CDR3 DNA: TGTGCCAGTAGTTCGAGGACGGGGAGGGACAGGGCCTTGTGGCTGTTTTTT
V gene: TRBV7-9; clone size: -; CDR3 length: 15; J gene: TRBJ1-1; D gene: -; CDR3 protein: CASSLGAATHTEAFF; CDR3 DNA: TGTGCCAGCAGCTTAGGGGCAGCAACACACACTGAAGCTTTCTTT
V gene: TRBV6-2/TRBV6-3; clone size: -; CDR3 length: 14; J gene: TRBJ1-1; D gene: -; CDR3 protein: CASSLSGLNTEAFF; CDR3 DNA: TGTGCCAGCAGTTTGTCAGGGCTGAACACTGAAGCTTTCTTT
V gene: TRBV10-3; clone size: -; CDR3 length: 11; J gene: TRBJ2-7; D gene: -; CDR3 protein: CAIRQLHEQYF; CDR3 DNA: TGTGCCATCAGGCAACTTCACGAGCAGTACTTC
V gene: TRBV30; clone size: -; CDR3 length: 14; J gene: TRBJ2-1; D gene: TRBD2; CDR3 protein: CAWTSLAARNEQFF; CDR3 DNA: TGTGCCTGGACGTCCCTAGCGGCTCGAAATGAGCAGTTCTTC
V gene: TRBV12-3/TRBV12-4; clone size: -; CDR3 length: 13; J gene: TRBJ1-1; D gene: -; CDR3 protein: CASSSGQPVEAFF; CDR3 DNA: TGTGCCAGCAGTTCAGGACAGCCAGTTGAGGCTTTCTTT
V gene: TRBV30; clone size: -; CDR3 length: 15; J gene: TRBJ2-3; D gene: TRBD2; CDR3 protein: CAWLLAGGPGDTQYF; CDR3 DNA: TGTGCCTGGCTCCTGGCGGGAGGGCCGGGAGATACGCAGTATTTT
V gene: TRBV19; clone size: -; CDR3 length: 16; J gene: TRBJ2-7; D gene: TRBD2; CDR3 protein: CASSTPRASGIYEQYF; CDR3 DNA: TGTGCCAGTAGTACCCCGCGAGCTAGCGGGATCTACGAGCAGTACTTC
V gene: TRBV11-2; clone size: once; CDR3 length: 14; J gene: TRBJ2-5; D gene: TRBD2; CDR3 protein: CASSSGTSKETQYF; CDR3 DNA: TGTGCCAGCAGTTCCGGGACTAGCAAAGAGACCCAGTACTTC
V gene: TRBV6-5; clone size: -; CDR3 length: 15; J gene: TRBJ2-3; D gene: TRBD2; CDR3 protein: CASSYGGGWGDTQYF; CDR3 DNA: TGTGCCAGCAGTTATGGCGGGGGGTGGGGAGATACGCAGTATTTT
V gene: TRBV7-2; clone size: once; CDR3 length: 14; J gene: TRBJ1-2; D gene: TRBD1; CDR3 protein: CASSLVRQGGGYTF; CDR3 DNA: TGTGCCAGCAGCTTAGTGAGACAGGGAGGTGGCTACACCTTC
V gene: TRBV5-1; clone size: -; CDR3 length: 14; J gene: TRBJ1-1; D gene: -; CDR3 protein: CASSGSGVNTEAFF; CDR3 DNA: TGCGCCAGCAGCGGGTCCGGGGTGAACACTGAAGCTTTCTTT
V gene: TRBV24-1; clone size: -; CDR3 length: 17; J gene: TRBJ2-6; D gene: -; CDR3 protein: CATSLRRGGAGANVLTF; CDR3 DNA: TGTGCCACCAGTCTTCGCAGGGGAGGGGCTGGGGCCAACGTCCTGACTTTC
V gene: TRBV12-3/TRBV12-4; clone size: -; CDR3 length: 13; J gene: TRBJ2-7; D gene: -; CDR3 protein: CASSPDRRSSQYF; CDR3 DNA: TGTGCCAGCAGTCCCGACAGGAGGTCATCGCAGTACTTC
V gene: TRBV27; clone size: -; CDR3 length: 16; J gene: TRBJ2-1; D gene: TRBD2; CDR3 protein: CASMGLAGGRYNEQFF; CDR3 DNA: TGTGCCAGCATGGGACTAGCGGGAGGACGCTACAATGAGCAGTTCTTC
V gene: TRBV2; clone size: -; CDR3 length: 22; J gene: TRBJ2-1; D gene: TRBD1; CDR3 protein: CASSAPAGTGNLRGGIINEQFF; CDR3 DNA: TGTGCCAGCAGTGCACCCGCCGGGACAGGCAATCTCAGGGGCGGGATTATCAATGAGCAGTTCTTC
V gene: TRBV7-3; clone size: once; CDR3 length: 14; J gene: TRBJ2-1; D gene: -; CDR3 protein: CASSALGGYNEQFF; CDR3 DNA: TGTGCCAGCAGCGCCCTAGGCGGGTACAATGAGCAGTTCTTC
V gene: TRBV7-9; clone size: -; CDR3 length: 13; J gene: TRBJ1-3; D gene: -; CDR3 protein: CASSEAGGNTIYF; CDR3 DNA: TGTGCCAGCAGCGAGGCAGGGGGAAACACCATATATTTT
V gene: TRBV5-1; clone size: -; CDR3 length: 11; J gene: TRBJ2-1; D gene: TRBD1; CDR3 protein: CASSWGTGEFF; CDR3 DNA: TGCGCCAGCAGCTGGGGGACAGGGGAGTTCTTC
V gene: TRBV5-1; clone size: -; CDR3 length: 16; J gene: TRBJ2-3; D gene: TRBD2; CDR3 protein: CASSTLAGGLTDTQYF; CDR3 DNA: TGCGCCAGCAGCACGCTAGCGGGGGGGCTCACAGATACGCAGTATTTT
V gene: TRBV6-1; clone size: -; CDR3 length: 15; J gene: TRBJ2-3; D gene: TRBD2; CDR3 protein: CASSELAGVSDTQYF; CDR3 DNA: TGTGCCAGCAGTGAGTTGGCGGGAGTATCAGATACGCAGTATTTT
V gene: TRBV4-2; clone size: -; CDR3 length: 16; J gene: TRBJ1-1; D gene: -; CDR3 protein: CASSQDPTGTNTEAFF; CDR3 DNA: TGTGCCAGCAGCCAAGATCCCACAGGGACGAACACTGAAGCTTTCTTT
V gene: TRBV7-6; clone size: -; CDR3 length: 14; J gene: TRBJ2-7; D gene: -; CDR3 protein: CASSLEERSDEQYF; CDR3 DNA: TGTGCCAGCAGCTTAGAAGAACGTAGCGACGAGCAGTACTTC
V gene: TRBV6-5; clone size: once; CDR3 length: 14; J gene: TRBJ1-2; D gene: TRBD1; CDR3 protein: CASSWGTAIYGYTF; CDR3 DNA: TGTGCCAGCAGTTGGGGGACAGCCATCTATGGCTACACCTTC
V gene: TRBV25-1; clone size: -; CDR3 length: 15; J gene: TRBJ2-2; D gene: -; CDR3 protein: CASSETRANTGELFF; CDR3 DNA: TGTGCCAGCAGTGAGACTAGAGCAAACACCGGGGAGCTGTTTTTT
V gene: TRBV15; clone size: few; CDR3 length: 15; J gene: TRBJ2-7; D gene: TRBD2; CDR3 protein: CATSRGDGTSGEQYF; CDR3 DNA: TGTGCCACCAGCAGAGGGGACGGGACTAGTGGCGAGCAGTACTTC
V gene: TRBV19; clone size: -; CDR3 length: 14; J gene: TRBJ1-6; D gene: -; CDR3 protein: CASSVQGGRSPLHF; CDR3 DNA: TGTGCCAGTAGTGTACAGGGCGGGCGTTCACCCCTCCACTTT
V gene: TRBV6-6; clone size: -; CDR3 length: 15; J gene: TRBJ1-2; D gene: TRBD1; CDR3 protein: CASSYGDSPNYGYTF; CDR3 DNA: TGTGCCAGCAGTTACGGGGACAGCCCTAACTATGGCTACACCTTC
V gene: TRBV4-1; clone size: -; CDR3 length: 14; J gene: TRBJ2-3; D gene: -; CDR3 protein: CASSQTVGADTQYF; CDR3 DNA: TGCGCCAGCAGCCAGACCGTAGGGGCAGATACGCAGTATTTT
V gene: TRBV19; clone size: -; CDR3 length: 14; J gene: TRBJ1-5; D gene: -; CDR3 protein: CASSIEAENQPQHF; CDR3 DNA: TGTGCCAGTAGTATTGAGGCGGAGAATCAGCCCCAGCATTTT
V gene: TRBV7-9; clone size: -; CDR3 length: 14; J gene: TRBJ2-7; D gene: -; CDR3 protein: CASHSSGASEEQYF; CDR3 DNA: TGTGCCAGCCACTCATCAGGGGCTTCGGAAGAGCAGTACTTC
V gene: TRBV12-3/TRBV12-4; clone size: -; CDR3 length: 13; J gene: TRBJ1-2; D gene: -; CDR3 protein: CASSFDTRVVGPF; CDR3 DNA: TGTGCCAGCAGTTTTGACACGAGAGTCGTCGGCCCCTTC
V gene: TRBV7-9; clone size: -; CDR3 length: 13; J gene: TRBJ2-7; D gene: -; CDR3 protein: CASSAGTYYEQYF; CDR3 DNA: TGTGCCAGCAGCGCAGGAACCTACTACGAGCAGTACTTC
V gene: TRBV4-1; clone size: once; CDR3 length: 20; J gene: TRBJ2-5; D gene: TRBD2; CDR3 protein: CASSHPAGLAGVPGEETQYF; CDR3 DNA: TGCGCCAGCAGCCATCCCGCCGGACTAGCGGGAGTCCCCGGCGAGGAGACCCAGTACTTC
V gene: TRBV7-9; clone size: -; CDR3 length: 13; J gene: TRBJ2-1; D gene: -; CDR3 protein: CASSTTVYNEQFF; CDR3 DNA: TGTGCCAGCAGCACGACAGTTTACAATGAGCAGTTCTTC
V gene: TRBV6-5; clone size: -; CDR3 length: 12; J gene: TRBJ2-7; D gene: -; CDR3 protein: CASSPIVYEQYF; CDR3 DNA: TGTGCCAGCAGCCCCATAGTATACGAGCAGTACTTC
V gene: TRBV6-5; clone size: once; CDR3 length: 14; J gene: TRBJ2-3; D gene: -; CDR3 protein: CASSYRRGTDTQYF; CDR3 DNA: TGTGCCAGCAGTTACAGGCGGGGCACAGATACGCAGTATTTT
V gene: TRBV9; clone size: -; CDR3 length: 16; J gene: TRBJ2-1; D gene: TRBD2; CDR3 protein: CASSAGSGLAGHEQFF; CDR3 DNA: TGTGCCAGCAGCGCGGGGTCGGGACTAGCGGGACACGAGCAGTTCTTC
V gene: TRBV9; clone size: -; CDR3 length: 16; J gene: TRBJ2-2; D gene: -; CDR3 protein: CASSVEEGANTGELFF; CDR3 DNA: TGTGCCAGCAGCGTAGAGGAGGGCGCGAACACCGGGGAGCTGTTTTTT
V gene: TRBV5-1; clone size: once; CDR3 length: 15; J gene: TRBJ2-5; D gene: -; CDR3 protein: CASSWTARGQETQYF; CDR3 DNA: TGCGCCAGCAGCTGGACAGCTCGAGGCCAAGAGACCCAGTACTTC
V gene: TRBV5-1; clone size: -; CDR3 length: 14; J gene: TRBJ2-5; D gene: -; CDR3 protein: CASSLDLALETQYF; CDR3 DNA: TGCGCCAGCAGCTTGGATCTAGCGCTGGAGACCCAGTACTTC
V gene: TRBV7-6; clone size: -; CDR3 length: 15; J gene: TRBJ2-7; D gene: -; CDR3 protein: CASSPRGGRSYEQYF; CDR3 DNA: TGTGCCAGCAGCCCTAGGGGGGGCCGCTCCTACGAGCAGTACTTC
V gene: TRBV29-1; clone size: -; CDR3 length: 16; J gene: TRBJ2-4; D gene: -; CDR3 protein: CSVEVTAGGAKNIQYF; CDR3 DNA: TGCAGCGTTGAAGTTACGGCCGGAGGAGCCAAAAACATTCAGTACTTC
V gene: TRBV2; clone size: -; CDR3 length: 15; J gene: TRBJ2-5; D gene: TRBD1; CDR3 protein: CASTIGTGVRETQYF; CDR3 DNA: TGTGCCAGCACGATAGGAACAGGGGTGAGGGAGACCCAGTACTTC
V gene: TRBV11-2; clone size: -; CDR3 length: 16; J gene: TRBJ2-1; D gene: TRBD2; CDR3 protein: CASSLVGTSGAREQFF; CDR3 DNA: TGTGCCAGCAGCTTAGTGGGGACTAGCGGAGCCCGAGAGCAGTTCTTC
V gene: TRBV7-9; clone size: -; CDR3 length: 15; J gene: TRBJ1-1; D gene: -; CDR3 protein: CASSLAAGPNTEAFF; CDR3 DNA: TGTGCCAGCAGCTTAGCAGCAGGGCCGAACACTGAAGCTTTCTTT
V gene: TRBV4-1; clone size: -; CDR3 length: 14; J gene: TRBJ2-1; D gene: -; CDR3 protein: CASSQPASADEQFF; CDR3 DNA: TGCGCCAGCAGCCAACCGGCTAGCGCCGATGAGCAGTTCTTC
V gene: TRBV29-1; clone size: -; CDR3 length: 15; J gene: TRBJ1-1; D gene: TRBD1; CDR3 protein: CSVDDGTGGRTEAFF; CDR3 DNA: TGCAGCGTTGATGATGGGACAGGGGGAAGGACTGAAGCTTTCTTT
V gene: TRBV28; clone size: -; CDR3 length: 16; J gene: TRBJ1-5; D gene: -; CDR3 protein: CASSLQQPYSNQPQHF; CDR3 DNA: TGTGCCAGCAGTTTACAACAGCCCTATAGCAATCAGCCCCAGCATTTT
V gene: TRBV9; clone size: -; CDR3 length: 15; J gene: TRBJ2-1; D gene: -; CDR3 protein: CASSVAQYSYNEQFF; CDR3 DNA: TGTGCCAGCAGCGTAGCTCAGTACTCCTACAATGAGCAGTTCTTC
V gene: TRBV30; clone size: -; CDR3 length: 15; J gene: TRBJ2-7; D gene: TRBD2; CDR3 protein: CAWSAGGSGRYEQYF; CDR3 DNA: TGTGCCTGGAGCGCCGGAGGTAGCGGGAGATATGAGCAGTACTTC